The next 32 T cell receptor beta chains were all read from a single sample in a study of blood T cell repertoires in COVID-19. The assay was immunoSEQ multiplex PCR, and TCRdb's table has in-frame clones only and misses some. The sample includes some 200,000 clones, 82% seen only once; the top ten take around 11%. The sample consisted of PBMCs or T cells enriched from blood (not recorded which). These receptor sequences come from a man aged 35 to 55 who had recovered from COVID-19.

The V call is TRBV19, the J call TRBJ2-3; TRBD2 matches at 13 bases. This CDR3 region has 16 residues. The germline V gene encodes CDR1 LNHDA and CDR2 SQIVND (reference sequence). Unmatched junction bases numbered 8, after V lost 4 bases and J lost 7 bases. The CDR3 sequence: CASSKGLAGSTNTQYF. In nucleotides, the CDR3 is TGTGCCAGTAGTAAGGGACTAGCGGGATCCACGAATACGCAGTATTTT. Supplemented by reference TRBV19 and TRBJ2-3, the full variable domain reads DGGITQSPKYLFRKEGQNVTLSCEQNLNHDAMYWYRQDPGQGLRLIYYSQIVNDFQKGDIAEGYSVSREKKESFPLTVTSAQKNPTAFYLCASSKGLAGSTNTQYFGPGTRLTVL.

This clone was seen a few times. This chain uses TRBV6-2 or TRBV6-3 with TRBJ1-5; the match to TRBD1 covers 8 bases. Trimming at V came to 6 bases and at J to 6 bases, leaving 16 bases not matched to a gene. The CDR3 covers 17 residues. The germline V gene has CDR1 MNHEY and CDR2 SVGEGT. CDR3 sequence: CASSLITGGGPSQPQHF. CDR3 DNA: TGTGCCAGCAGCCTAATTACAGGGGGTGGCCCCAGTCAGCCCCAGCATTTT.

The rearrangement joins TRBV28 to TRBJ1-4; tentative D call: TRBD1 (6 bases). CDR1 and CDR2 from the germline V gene are MDHEN and SYDVKM. The CDR3 is 16 residues long. The V end lost 1 base, the J end lost 6 bases, and 15 bases lay between the germline ends. The CDR3 region has the DNA TGTGCCAGCAGTTTATCCGGGACACTGGATTATGAAAAACTGTTTTTT. As protein: CASSLSGTLDYEKLFF. The full variable domain, with the rest looked up from reference TRBV28 and TRBJ1-4, is DVKVTQSSRYLVKRTGEKVFLECVQDMDHENMFWYRQDPGLGLRLIYFSYDVKMKEKGDIPEGYSVSREKKERFSLILESASTNQTSMYLCASSLSGTLDYEKLFFGSGTQLSVL.

J is TRBJ2-3 and V is TRBV19; TRBD2 agrees at 7 bases. CDR3 length: 15 amino acids. V dropped 5 bases and J dropped 0; count of bases not matched to a gene: 5. CDR1 is LNHDA and CDR2 is SQIVND in the germline V gene (reference sequence). The CDR3 sequence: CASSGDYSSTDTQYF. The CDR3 DNA reads TGTGCCAGTAGTGGGGACTACTCTAGCACAGATACGCAGTATTTT.

The chain uses TRBV28 and TRBJ1-5; D may be TRBD1 (5 bases). Germline-derived CDR1 and CDR2 are MDHEN and SYDVKM. V gave up 3 bases and J gave up 3 bases, with 9 bases separating them. The CDR3 extends over 14 amino acids. The CDR3 here is CASSLAGLNQPQHF. The CDR3 coding sequence is TGTGCCAGCAGTTTGGCAGGGCTCAATCAGCCCCAGCATTTT.

In its sample, this clone was seen a few times. The genes are TRBV7-2 and TRBJ2-5; a weak D match, TRBD2 (5 bases). Germline values: CDR1 SGHTA, CDR2 FQGNSA. CDR3 length equals 13 residues. Trimming shortened V by 7 bases and J by 2 bases, and 11 bases separated the two germline ends. The CDR3 loop reads CASTGNLQETQYF. The CDR3 DNA follows: TGTGCCAGCACGGGGAACTTACAAGAGACCCAGTACTTC.

This clone was observed a single time. The rearrangement joins TRBV7-2 to TRBJ1-5; TRBD1 agrees at 8 bases. Germline V lookup: CDR1 SGHTA, CDR2 FQGNSA. V shed 5 bases, J shed 7 bases, and the junction held 7 bases outside the gene matches. The CDR3 totals 14 residues. CDR3 in DNA: TGTGCCAGCAGCCTGGACAGGGCAGGACAGCCCCAGCATTTT. Encoded protein: CASSLDRAGQPQHF. The full variable domain, with the rest looked up from reference TRBV7-2 and TRBJ1-5, is GAGVSQSPSNKVTEKGKDVELRCDPISGHTALYWYRQSLGQGLEFLIYFQGNSAPDKSGLPSDRFSAERTGGSVSTLTIQRTQQEDSAVYLCASSLDRAGQPQHFGDGTRLSIL.

V usage is TRBV3-1 (or the pseudogene TRBV3-2) and J usage is TRBJ2-1; 10 nucleotides line up with TRBD2. V lost 1 base and J lost 8; bases outside the gene matches: 8. The CDR3 length is 16 residues. From germline, CDR1 is LGHDT and CDR2 YNNKEL (reference sequence). The CDR3 region is CASSQGVLAGEYEQFF. The CDR3, as DNA: TGTGCCAGCAGCCAAGGGGTCCTAGCGGGAGAGTATGAGCAGTTCTTC.

The J gene is TRBJ2-7, the V gene TRBV6-5, with 7 nucleotides matching TRBD1. This CDR3 spans 13 amino acids. The V gene's germline CDR1 is MNHEY and CDR2 SVGAGI. CDR3 region: CASSLPPVTGSKV. CDR3 in DNA: TGTGCCAGCAGTTTACCTCCTGTGACAGGGAGCAAAGTC.

The rearrangement links TRBV7-9 to TRBJ2-5; D might be TRBD1 (6 bases). Germline CDR1 reads SEHNR; CDR2 reads FQNEAQ (reference sequence). V dropped 5 bases and J dropped 1 base, with 17 bases sitting between them. This CDR3 comprises 16 residues. Here the CDR3 reads CASSPQGSRVQETQYF. CDR3 DNA sequence: TGTGCCAGCAGCCCTCAGGGGTCCAGGGTCCAAGAGACCCAGTACTTC.

The CDR3 DNA reads as TGTGCCAGCGGGTCAGGGGGCGCAGAAAATGGCTACACCTTC. This translates into CASGSGGAENGYTF. The chain combines TRBV3-1 (or the pseudogene TRBV3-2) with TRBJ1-2, with 8 positions matching TRBD1. The germline gives CDR1 LGHDT, CDR2 YNNKEL (reference sequence). The CDR3 is 14 amino acids. J gave up 6 bases and V 8 bases, and 11 bases lay outside the gene matches.

This sequence joins TRBV19 and TRBJ2-1; D is uncertain. V was cut by 5 bases and J by 2 bases, with 10 bases left in between. The germline V gene has CDR1 LNHDA and CDR2 SQIVND (reference sequence). The CDR3 has 14 residues. The CDR3 bases are TGTGCCAGTAGTCGCCGGGTGCCCTACAATGAGCAGTTCTTC. Its translation is CASSRRVPYNEQFF. The entire variable domain, with the rest obtained from reference TRBV19 and TRBJ2-1, is as follows: DGGITQSPKYLFRKEGQNVTLSCEQNLNHDAMYWYRQDPGQGLRLIYYSQIVNDFQKGDIAEGYSVSREKKESFPLTVTSAQKNPTAFYLCASSRRVPYNEQFFGPGTRLTVL.

The chain links TRBV5-8 to TRBJ2-1; 8 bases align to TRBD2. Per the germline V gene, CDR1 is SGHTS and CDR2 is YDEGEE. Trimming cost V 5 bases and J 7 bases; bases outside gene matches: 8. This CDR3 region has 14 residues. CDR3 nucleotide sequence: TGTGCCAGCAGTTCTAGCGGGCGGCCGAATGAGCAGTTCTTC. It codes for CASSSSGRPNEQFF. Complete variable domain (other parts from reference TRBV5-8 and TRBJ2-1): EAGVTQSPTHLIKTRGQQATLRCSPISGHTSVYWYQQALGLGLQFLLWYDEGEERNRGNFPPRFSGRQFPNYSSELNVNALELEDSALYLCASSSSGRPNEQFFGPGTRLTVL.

Here the CDR3 reads CASKGQASSGNTIYF. CDR3 nucleotides: TGTGCCAGCAAGGGACAGGCCAGCTCTGGAAACACCATATATTTT. This chain joins TRBV19 and TRBJ1-3, with 8 bases identical to TRBD1. This CDR3 spans 15 amino acids. Trimming took 9 bases from V and 0 from J; bases not matched to a gene: 7. Germline V gene lookup returns CDR1 LNHDA and CDR2 SQIVND (reference sequence).

This clone was seen just once. This chain uses TRBV10-3 with TRBJ2-2, with D possibly matching TRBD1 (6 bases). The germline CDR1 and CDR2 sequences are ENHRY and SYGVKD. The CDR3 length is 16 residues. V lost 6 bases and J 1 base, leaving 15 bases between the germline ends. The CDR3 region is CAISLDRPMNTGELFF. CDR3 nucleotide sequence: TGTGCCATCAGCTTAGACAGGCCTATGAACACCGGGGAGCTGTTTTTT.

This clone has just a few counts. Other DNA sequences in the same sample also yield this CDR3. The chain uses TRBV29-1 and TRBJ1-1; D uncertain. V dropped 5 bases and J dropped 1 base, with 2 bases sitting between them. There are 10 residues in the CDR3. Germline CDR1 is SQVTM and CDR2 is ANQGSEA. CDR3 in amino acids: CSVQNTEAFF. The CDR3 DNA is TGCAGCGTTCAGAACACTGAAGCTTTCTTT. Full variable domain (remainder filled in from reference TRBV29-1 and TRBJ1-1): SAVISQKPSRDICQRGTSLTIQCQVDSQVTMMFWYRQQPGQSLTLIATANQGSEATYESGFVIDKFPISRPNLTFSTLTVSNMSPEDSSIYLCSVQNTEAFFGQGTRLTVV.

This clone came up many times. The rearrangement uses TRBV5-6 and TRBJ2-7; TRBD1 aligns across 11 bases. Germline values: CDR1 SGHDT, CDR2 YYEEEE. CDR3 length: 15 amino acids. The V gene end was trimmed by 2 bases and the J gene end by 4 bases; junction bases not matched to a gene: 5. CDR3 sequence (DNA): TGTGCCAGCAGCTTCCTGGGGACAGGGGGTTACGAGCAGTACTTC. Protein: CASSFLGTGGYEQYF.

The J gene is TRBJ1-2, the V gene TRBV6-5; D gene unclear. This CDR3 has 15 amino acids. Trimming cost V 8 bases and J 4 bases, with 20 bases left between them. Per the germline V gene, CDR1 is MNHEY and CDR2 is SVGAGI. For the CDR3, the DNA is TGTGCCAGCTCCTCGGGCGAGGGTTATGGCTATGGCTACACCTTC. This encodes CASSSGEGYGYGYTF.

V and J are TRBV2 and TRBJ1-2; a possible D gene is TRBD1 (5 bases). CDR3 length equals 14 residues. Germline values: CDR1 SNHLY, CDR2 FYNNEI. V was trimmed by 5 bases and J by 3 bases, leaving 13 bases between them. Written as DNA, the CDR3 is TGTGCCAGCAGTTTGGTCGGGGGGTACTATGGCTACACCTTC. As protein: CASSLVGGYYGYTF.

The genes are TRBV6-1 and TRBJ1-6; D gene uncertain. V was pared by 1 base and J by 7 bases, with 11 bases between. The germline gives CDR1 MNHNS, CDR2 SASEGT. The length of the CDR3 is 15 residues. CDR3 region: CASSEGRIPNSPLHF. CDR3 nucleotide sequence: TGTGCCAGCAGTGAAGGCAGAATACCCAATTCACCCCTCCACTTT.

The rearrangement uses TRBV10-2 and TRBJ2-7; D call uncertain. CDR3 length: 12 amino acids. Germline assignment: CDR1 WSHSY and CDR2 SAAADI. V lost 6 bases, J lost 3 bases, and 9 bases lay in between. The CDR3 region has the DNA TGCGCCAGCAGCTTAGATGTCTACGAGCAGTACTTC. Its protein is CASSLDVYEQYF.

The chain carries TRBV18 and TRBJ2-1, with 9 bases identical to TRBD1. This CDR3 comprises 16 residues. In germline, CDR1 is KGHSH, CDR2 LQKENI. J was trimmed by 7 bases and V by 3 bases; bases with no gene match: 10. For the CDR3, the DNA is TGTGCCAGCTCACCCCTAGATGGACAGGGGAAGAATGAGCAGTTCTTC. Translating it yields CASSPLDGQGKNEQFF.

Written as DNA, the CDR3 is TGTGCCAGCAGACCAGGGGTTGACTCACCCCTCCACTTT. Translated, it gives CASRPGVDSPLHF. The chain couples TRBV12-3 or TRBV12-4 to TRBJ1-6; a possible D gene is TRBD1 (6 bases). The CDR3 loop spans 13 amino acids. Trimming pared 6 bases from V and 10 bases from J, leaving 13 bases between.

This clone came up once. The gene calls are TRBV19 and TRBJ1-2; unclear D gene. Germline V gives CDR1 LNHDA, CDR2 SQIVND (reference sequence). There are 13 residues in the CDR3. Trimming left V 2 bases short and J 3 bases short, with 7 bases between. CDR3 sequence reads: CASSIHGDYGYTF. The CDR3 bases are TGTGCCAGTAGTATACACGGAGACTATGGCTACACCTTC.

V gene TRBV30 combines with J gene TRBJ1-5; no reliable D call. Germline-derived CDR1 and CDR2 are GTSNPN and SVGIG (reference sequence). This CDR3 comprises 12 residues. The ends were cut back, 2 bases at V and 4 bases at J, with 6 bases in the middle. Here the CDR3 reads CAWSYRNQPQHF. CDR3 DNA sequence: TGTGCCTGGAGTTACAGAAATCAGCCCCAGCATTTT.

This clone was recorded once. The V gene is TRBV21-1, the J gene TRBJ2-1; the table calls TRBD2, which could not be checked here. TRBV21-1 is flagged as a pseudogene. CDR3 size: 17 residues. CDR3 sequence: CASSRSGTSEVCNEQFF. The DNA for the CDR3 is TGTGCCAGCAGCAGATCCGGGACTAGCGAGGTTTGCAATGAGCAGTTCTTC.

A few counts support this clone. V is TRBV11-2 and J is TRBJ1-1, with D possibly matching TRBD1 (5 bases). CDR3 length: 13 residues. Germline CDR1 reads SGHAT; CDR2 reads FQNNGV. V was pared by 5 bases and J by 4 bases, with 11 bases between. CDR3 coding DNA: TGTGCCAGCAGCCGGGGGTGGGGCACTGAAGCTTTCTTT. Protein product: CASSRGWGTEAFF. Looking up the rest from reference TRBV11-2 and TRBJ1-1 gives the full variable domain: EAGVAQSPRYKIIEKRQSVAFWCNPISGHATLYWYQQILGQGPKLLIQFQNNGVVDDSQLPKDRFSAERLKGVDSTLKIQPAKLEDSAVYLCASSRGWGTEAFFGQGTRLTVV.

The chain recombines TRBV6-2 or TRBV6-3 with TRBJ1-5, with D perhaps matching TRBD1 (6 bases). V was trimmed by 5 bases and J by 5 bases, leaving 13 bases between them. The CDR3 totals 14 residues. The germline V gene encodes CDR1 MNHEY and CDR2 SVGEGT. The DNA for the CDR3 is TGTGCCAGCAGTCCAAAAACAGGGTATCAGCCCCAGCATTTT. This gives the protein CASSPKTGYQPQHF.

This chain connects TRBV7-3 to TRBJ1-2; 10 bases line up with TRBD1. With V trimmed by 2 bases and J by 5 bases, 5 bases remained unmatched. The CDR3 sequence is 15 residues long. Germline assignment: CDR1 SGHTA and CDR2 FQGTGA. CDR3 nucleotides: TGTGCCAGCAGCTTAGCAGGACAGGGGGGGTATGGCTACACCTTC. Residues: CASSLAGQGGYGYTF.

As concerns this clone: One junction end does not reproduce the germline sequence, and a read error may be involved. V usage is TRBV7-9 and J usage is TRBJ2-1; tentatively, D is TRBD2 (5 bases). The CDR3 loop spans 11 amino acids. In germline, CDR1 is SEHNR, CDR2 FQNEAQ (reference sequence). The CDR3 nucleotides read TGTGCCAGCAGCCTAGCCTATGAGCAGTTCTTC. Protein sequence: CASSLAYEQFF.

V gene TRBV11-2 combines with J gene TRBJ1-1; D is perhaps TRBD1 (5 bases). From germline, CDR1 is SGHAT and CDR2 FQNNGV. The CDR3 covers 15 residues. Trimming removed 3 bases from V and 3 bases from J, with 14 bases in between. The chain's CDR3 is CASSFLRSGDTEAFF. CDR3 DNA sequence: TGTGCCAGCAGCTTTTTACGGTCGGGGGACACTGAAGCTTTCTTT. The variable domain in full, with the rest retrieved from reference TRBV11-2 and TRBJ1-1, is EAGVAQSPRYKIIEKRQSVAFWCNPISGHATLYWYQQILGQGPKLLIQFQNNGVVDDSQLPKDRFSAERLKGVDSTLKIQPAKLEDSAVYLCASSFLRSGDTEAFFGQGTRLTVV.

The chain couples TRBV9 to TRBJ1-2, with D perhaps matching TRBD1 (6 bases). The germline CDR1 and CDR2 sequences are SGDLS and YYNGEE. The CDR3 is 15 residues long. The V end lost 1 base, the J end lost 4 bases, and 14 bases lay between the germline ends. The CDR3 nucleotides are TGTGCCAGCAGCGTACGTTTACAGGGAAGCTATGGCTACACCTTC. Protein product: CASSVRLQGSYGYTF.